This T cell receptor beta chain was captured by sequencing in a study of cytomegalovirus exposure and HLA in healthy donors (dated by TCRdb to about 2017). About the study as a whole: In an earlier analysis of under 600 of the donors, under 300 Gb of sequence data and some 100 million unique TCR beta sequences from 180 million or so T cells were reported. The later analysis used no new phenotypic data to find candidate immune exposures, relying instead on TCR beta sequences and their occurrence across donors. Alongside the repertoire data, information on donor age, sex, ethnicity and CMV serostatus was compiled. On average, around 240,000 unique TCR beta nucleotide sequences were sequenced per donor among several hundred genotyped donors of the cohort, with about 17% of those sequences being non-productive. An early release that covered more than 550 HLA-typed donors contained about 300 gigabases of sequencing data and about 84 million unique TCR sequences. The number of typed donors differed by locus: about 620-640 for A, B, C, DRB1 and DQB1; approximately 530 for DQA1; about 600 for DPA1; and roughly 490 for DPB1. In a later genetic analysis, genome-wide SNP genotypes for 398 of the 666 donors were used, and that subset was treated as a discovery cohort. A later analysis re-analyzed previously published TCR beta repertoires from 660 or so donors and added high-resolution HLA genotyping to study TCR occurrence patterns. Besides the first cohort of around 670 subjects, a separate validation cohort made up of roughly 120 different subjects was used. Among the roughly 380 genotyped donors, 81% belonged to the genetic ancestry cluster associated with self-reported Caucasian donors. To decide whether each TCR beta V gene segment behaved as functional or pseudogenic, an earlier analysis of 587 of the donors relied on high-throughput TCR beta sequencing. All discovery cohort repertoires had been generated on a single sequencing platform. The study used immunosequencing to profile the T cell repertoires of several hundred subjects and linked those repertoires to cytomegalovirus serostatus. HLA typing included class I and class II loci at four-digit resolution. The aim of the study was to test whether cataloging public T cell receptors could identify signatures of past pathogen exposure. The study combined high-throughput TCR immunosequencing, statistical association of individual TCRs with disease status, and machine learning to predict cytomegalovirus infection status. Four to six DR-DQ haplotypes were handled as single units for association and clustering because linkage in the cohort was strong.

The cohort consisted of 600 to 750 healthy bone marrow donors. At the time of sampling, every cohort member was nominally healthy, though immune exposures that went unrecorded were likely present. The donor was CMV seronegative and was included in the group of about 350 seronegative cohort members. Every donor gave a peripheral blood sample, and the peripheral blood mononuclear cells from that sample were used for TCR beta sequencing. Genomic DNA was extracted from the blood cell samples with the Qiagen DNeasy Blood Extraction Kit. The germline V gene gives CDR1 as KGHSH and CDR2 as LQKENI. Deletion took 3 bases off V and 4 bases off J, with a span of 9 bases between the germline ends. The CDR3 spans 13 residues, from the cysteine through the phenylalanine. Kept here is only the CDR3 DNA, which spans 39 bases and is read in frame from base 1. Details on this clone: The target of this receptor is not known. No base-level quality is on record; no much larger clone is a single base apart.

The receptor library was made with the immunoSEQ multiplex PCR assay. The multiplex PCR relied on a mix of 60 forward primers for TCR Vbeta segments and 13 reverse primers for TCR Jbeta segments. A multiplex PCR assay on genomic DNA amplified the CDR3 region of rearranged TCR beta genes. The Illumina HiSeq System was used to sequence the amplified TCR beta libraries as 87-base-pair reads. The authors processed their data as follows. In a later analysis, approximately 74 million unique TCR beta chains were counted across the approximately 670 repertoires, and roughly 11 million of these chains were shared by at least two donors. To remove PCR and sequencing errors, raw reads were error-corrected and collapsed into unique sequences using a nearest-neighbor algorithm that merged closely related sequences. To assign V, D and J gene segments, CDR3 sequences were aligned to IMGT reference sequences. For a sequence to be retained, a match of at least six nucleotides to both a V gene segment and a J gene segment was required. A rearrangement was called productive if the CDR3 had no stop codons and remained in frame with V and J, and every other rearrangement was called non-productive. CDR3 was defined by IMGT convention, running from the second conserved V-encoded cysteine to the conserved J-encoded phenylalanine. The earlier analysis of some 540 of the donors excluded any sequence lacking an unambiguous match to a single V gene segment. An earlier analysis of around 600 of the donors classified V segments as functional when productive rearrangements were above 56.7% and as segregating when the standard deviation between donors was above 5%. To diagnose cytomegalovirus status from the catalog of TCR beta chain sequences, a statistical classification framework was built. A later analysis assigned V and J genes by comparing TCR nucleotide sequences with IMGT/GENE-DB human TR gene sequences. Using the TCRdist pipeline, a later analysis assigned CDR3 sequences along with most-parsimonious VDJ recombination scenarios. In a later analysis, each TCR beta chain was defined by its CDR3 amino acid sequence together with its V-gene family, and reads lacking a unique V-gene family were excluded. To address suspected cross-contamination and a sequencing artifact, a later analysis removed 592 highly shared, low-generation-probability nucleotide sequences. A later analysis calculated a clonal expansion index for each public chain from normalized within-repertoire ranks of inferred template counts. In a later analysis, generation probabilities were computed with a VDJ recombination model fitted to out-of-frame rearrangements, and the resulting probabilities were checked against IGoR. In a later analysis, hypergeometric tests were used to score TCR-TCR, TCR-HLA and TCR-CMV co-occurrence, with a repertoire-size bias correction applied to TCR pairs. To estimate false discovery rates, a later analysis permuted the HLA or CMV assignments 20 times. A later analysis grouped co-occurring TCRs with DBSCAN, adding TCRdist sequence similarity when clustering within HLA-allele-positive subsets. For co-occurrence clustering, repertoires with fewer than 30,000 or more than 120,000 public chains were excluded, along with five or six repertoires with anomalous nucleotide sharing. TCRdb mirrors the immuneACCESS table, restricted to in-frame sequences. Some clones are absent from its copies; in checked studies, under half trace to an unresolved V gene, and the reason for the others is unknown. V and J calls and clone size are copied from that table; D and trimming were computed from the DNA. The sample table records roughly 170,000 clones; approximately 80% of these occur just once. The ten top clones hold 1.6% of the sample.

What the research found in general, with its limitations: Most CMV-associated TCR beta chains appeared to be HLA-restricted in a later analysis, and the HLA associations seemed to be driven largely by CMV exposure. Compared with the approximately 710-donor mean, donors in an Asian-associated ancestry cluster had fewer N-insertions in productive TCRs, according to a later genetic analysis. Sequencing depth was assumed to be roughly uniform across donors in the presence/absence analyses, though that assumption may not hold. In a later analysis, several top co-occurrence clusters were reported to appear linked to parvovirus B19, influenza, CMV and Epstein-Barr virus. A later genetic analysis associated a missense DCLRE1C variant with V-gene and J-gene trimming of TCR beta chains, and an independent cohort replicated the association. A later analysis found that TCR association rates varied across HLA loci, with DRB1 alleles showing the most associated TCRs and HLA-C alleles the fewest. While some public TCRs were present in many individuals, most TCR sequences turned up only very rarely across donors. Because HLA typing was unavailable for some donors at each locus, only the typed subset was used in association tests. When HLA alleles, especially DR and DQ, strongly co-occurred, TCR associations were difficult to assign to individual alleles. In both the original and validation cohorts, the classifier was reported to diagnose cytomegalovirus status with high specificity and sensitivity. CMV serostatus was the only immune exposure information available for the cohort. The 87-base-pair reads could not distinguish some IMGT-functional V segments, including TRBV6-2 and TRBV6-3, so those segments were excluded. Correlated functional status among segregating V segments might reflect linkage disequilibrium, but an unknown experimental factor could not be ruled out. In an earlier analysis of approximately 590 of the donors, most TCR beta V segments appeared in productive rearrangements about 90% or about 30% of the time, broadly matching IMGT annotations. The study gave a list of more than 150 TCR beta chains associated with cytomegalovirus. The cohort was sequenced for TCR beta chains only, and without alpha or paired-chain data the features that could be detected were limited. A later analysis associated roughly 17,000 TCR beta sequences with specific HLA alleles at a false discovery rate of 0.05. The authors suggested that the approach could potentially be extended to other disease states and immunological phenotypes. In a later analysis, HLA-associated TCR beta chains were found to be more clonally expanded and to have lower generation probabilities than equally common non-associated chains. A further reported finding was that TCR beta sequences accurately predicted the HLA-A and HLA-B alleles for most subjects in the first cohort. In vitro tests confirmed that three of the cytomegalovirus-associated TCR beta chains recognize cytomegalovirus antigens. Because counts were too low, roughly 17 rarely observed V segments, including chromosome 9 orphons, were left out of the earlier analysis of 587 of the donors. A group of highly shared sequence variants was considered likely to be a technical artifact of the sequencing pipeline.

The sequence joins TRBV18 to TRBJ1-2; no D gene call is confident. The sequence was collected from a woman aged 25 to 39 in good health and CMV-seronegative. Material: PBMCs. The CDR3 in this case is CASSPPGFYGYTF. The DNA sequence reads TGTGCCAGCTCACCCCCAGGTTTCTATGGCTACACCTTC.